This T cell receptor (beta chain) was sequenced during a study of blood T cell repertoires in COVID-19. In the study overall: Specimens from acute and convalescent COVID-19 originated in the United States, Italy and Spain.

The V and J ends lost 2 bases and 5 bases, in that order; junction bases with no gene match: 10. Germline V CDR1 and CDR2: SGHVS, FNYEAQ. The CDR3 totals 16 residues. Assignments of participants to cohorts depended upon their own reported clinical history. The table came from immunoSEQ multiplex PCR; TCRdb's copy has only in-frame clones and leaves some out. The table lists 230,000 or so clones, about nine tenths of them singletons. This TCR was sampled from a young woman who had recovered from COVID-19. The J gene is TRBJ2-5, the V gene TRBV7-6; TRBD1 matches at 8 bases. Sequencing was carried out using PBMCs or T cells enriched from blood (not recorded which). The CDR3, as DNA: TGTGCCAGCAGCTTATCGACAGGGGTGGGGTGGGAGACCCAGTACTTC. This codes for CASSLSTGVGWETQYF.